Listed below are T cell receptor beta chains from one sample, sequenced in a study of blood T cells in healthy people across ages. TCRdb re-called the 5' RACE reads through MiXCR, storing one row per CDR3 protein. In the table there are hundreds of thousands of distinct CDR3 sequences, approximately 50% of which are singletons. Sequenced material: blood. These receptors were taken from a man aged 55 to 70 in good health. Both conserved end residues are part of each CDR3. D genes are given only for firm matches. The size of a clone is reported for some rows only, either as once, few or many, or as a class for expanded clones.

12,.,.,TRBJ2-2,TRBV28,CASKENTGELFF,TGTGCCAGCAAAGAGAACACCGGGGAGCTGTTTTTT
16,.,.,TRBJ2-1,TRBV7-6,CASSSAGHPSYNEQFF,TGTGCCAGCAGCTCGGCGGGACACCCCTCCTACAATGAGCAGTTCTTC
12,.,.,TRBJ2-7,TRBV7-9,CASTSLWNEQYF,TGTGCCAGCACTTCTCTGTGGAACGAGCAGTACTTC
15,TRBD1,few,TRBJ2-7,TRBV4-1,CASSQSGTGNYEQYF,TGCGCCAGCAGCCAATCCGGGACAGGGAACTACGAGCAGTACTTC
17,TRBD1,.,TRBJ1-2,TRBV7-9,CASSIPGTGRGDYGYTF,TGTGCCAGCAGCATCCCCGGGACAGGGAGAGGTGACTATGGCTACACCTTC
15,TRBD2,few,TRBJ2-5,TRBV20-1,CSARDPRGAQETQYF,TGCAGTGCTAGAGATCCGCGGGGGGCACAAGAGACCCAGTACTTC
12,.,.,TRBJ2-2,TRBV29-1,CSVVGRTGELFF,TGCAGCGTTGTGGGGCGCACCGGGGAGCTGTTTTTT
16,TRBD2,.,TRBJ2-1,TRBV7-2,CASSLRSGGAGYEQFF,TGTGCCAGCAGCTTAAGGAGCGGGGGGGCGGGGTATGAGCAGTTCTTC
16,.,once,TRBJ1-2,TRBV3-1,CASSQLFEEGGYGYTF,TGTGCCAGCAGCCAACTCTTCGAGGAGGGCGGCTATGGCTACACCTTC
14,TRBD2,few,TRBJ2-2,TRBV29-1,CSAGTSGNTGELFF,TGCAGCGCCGGGACTAGCGGGAACACCGGGGAGCTGTTTTTT
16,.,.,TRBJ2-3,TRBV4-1,CASSQGTGPVADTQYF,TGCGCCAGCAGCCAAGGAACAGGCCCCGTCGCAGATACGCAGTATTTT
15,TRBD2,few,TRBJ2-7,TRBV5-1,CASSVSGGARYEQYF,TGCGCCAGCAGCGTTAGCGGGGGGGCCCGCTACGAGCAGTACTTC
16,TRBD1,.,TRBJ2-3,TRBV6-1,CASSISWTGWPDTQYF,TGTGCCAGCAGCATCTCCTGGACAGGGTGGCCAGATACGCAGTATTTT
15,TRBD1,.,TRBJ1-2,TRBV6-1,CASRDQGWTGGGYTF,TGTGCCAGCAGAGACCAAGGTTGGACAGGGGGTGGCTACACCTTC
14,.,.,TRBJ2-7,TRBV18,CASSPPARGNEQYF,TGTGCCAGCTCACCCCCAGCCCGCGGCAATGAGCAGTACTTC
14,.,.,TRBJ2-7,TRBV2,CASSLAGPTYEQYF,TGTGCCAGCAGCTTGGCGGGACCGACCTACGAGCAGTACTTC
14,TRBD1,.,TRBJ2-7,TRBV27,CASSLQTGGNEQYF,TGTGCCAGCAGTCTCCAGACAGGGGGCAACGAGCAGTACTTC
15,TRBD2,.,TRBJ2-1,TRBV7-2,CASSQSTGGHNEQFF,TGTGCCAGCAGCCAATCTACGGGGGGTCACAATGAGCAGTTCTTC
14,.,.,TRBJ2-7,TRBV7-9,CASSPQSDVGEQYF,TGTGCCAGCAGCCCCCAGTCGGACGTAGGCGAGCAGTACTTC
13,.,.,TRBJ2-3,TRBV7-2,CASSFPSVDTQYF,TGTGCCAGCAGCTTCCCGAGTGTGGATACGCAGTATTTT
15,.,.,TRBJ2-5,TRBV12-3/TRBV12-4,CASSSPGPQKETQYF,TGTGCCAGCAGTTCCCCCGGACCCCAGAAAGAGACCCAGTACTTC
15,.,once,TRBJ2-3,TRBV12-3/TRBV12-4,CASNGLAGITDTQYF,TGTGCCAGCAACGGACTCGCAGGGATAACAGATACGCAGTATTTT
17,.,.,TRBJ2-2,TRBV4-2,CASSQDRGGGNTGELFF,TGTGCCAGCAGCCAAGATCGAGGGGGGGGAAACACCGGGGAGCTGTTTTTT
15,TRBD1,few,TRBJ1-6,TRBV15,CVTSRVTGGHSPLHF,TGTGTCACCAGCAGAGTAACAGGGGGCCATTCACCCCTCCACTTT
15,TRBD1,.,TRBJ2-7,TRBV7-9,CASSLDRGQGYEQYF,TGTGCCAGCAGCTTAGACAGGGGACAAGGCTACGAGCAGTACTTC
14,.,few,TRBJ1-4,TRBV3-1,CASSQHGRNEKLFF,TGTGCCAGCAGCCAGCACGGTCGGAATGAAAAACTGTTTTTT
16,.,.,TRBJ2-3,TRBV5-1,CASRLNRDPPTDTQYF,TGCGCCAGCAGATTAAACCGGGACCCCCCGACAGATACGCAGTATTTT
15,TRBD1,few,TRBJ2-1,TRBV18,CASSPGQGIYNEQFF,TGTGCCAGCTCACCTGGACAGGGCATCTACAATGAGCAGTTCTTC
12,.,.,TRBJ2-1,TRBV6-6,CASSNRYNEQFF,TGTGCCAGCAGTAACCGTTACAATGAGCAGTTCTTC
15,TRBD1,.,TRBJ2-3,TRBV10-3,CAISARDRATDTQYF,TGTGCCATCAGTGCCCGGGACAGGGCCACAGATACGCAGTATTTT
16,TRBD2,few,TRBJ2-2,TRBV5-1,CASSGGLAPQAGELFF,TGCGCCAGCAGCGGCGGACTAGCGCCCCAAGCCGGGGAGCTGTTTTTT
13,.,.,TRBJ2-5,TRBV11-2,CASSMGDQETQYF,TGTGCCAGCAGCATGGGAGACCAAGAGACCCAGTACTTC
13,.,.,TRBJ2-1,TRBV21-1,CATAGGPYNEQFF,TGTGCCACCGCGGGGGGCCCCTACAATGAGCAGTTCTTC
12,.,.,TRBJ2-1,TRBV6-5,CASRSAGGEQFF,TGTGCCAGCAGGTCGGCGGGTGGTGAGCAGTTCTTC
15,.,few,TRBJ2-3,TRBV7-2,CASSWRGARTDTQYF,TGTGCCAGCAGCTGGCGGGGTGCCCGCACAGATACGCAGTATTTT
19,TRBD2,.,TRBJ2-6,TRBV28,CASSFPGGLSYSGANVLTF,TGTGCCAGCAGTTTTCCTGGGGGACTATCGTACTCTGGGGCCAACGTCCTGACTTTC
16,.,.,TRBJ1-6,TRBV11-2,CASSLVGDGARSPLHF,TGTGCCAGCAGCTTAGTAGGAGACGGGGCGCGATCACCCCTCCACTTT
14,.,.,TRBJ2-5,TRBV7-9,CASSAKERQETQYF,TGTGCCAGCAGCGCTAAGGAGCGCCAAGAGACCCAGTACTTC
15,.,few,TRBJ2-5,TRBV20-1,CSASRGGGPQETQYF,TGCAGTGCTAGTAGGGGTGGGGGCCCACAAGAGACCCAGTACTTC
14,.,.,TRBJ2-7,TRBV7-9,CASSFEGPYYEQYF,TGTGCCAGCAGCTTCGAAGGCCCCTACTACGAGCAGTACTTC
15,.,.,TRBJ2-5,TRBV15,CATSRDFGTSETQYF,TGTGCCACCAGCAGAGATTTCGGGACGTCGGAGACCCAGTACTTC
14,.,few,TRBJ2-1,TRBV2,CASSEQGTYNEQFF,TGTGCCAGCAGTGAACAGGGAACCTACAATGAGCAGTTCTTC
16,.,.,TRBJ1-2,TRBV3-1,CASSQDRGLLGYGYTF,TGTGCCAGCAGCCAAGATCGAGGGCTCCTGGGCTATGGCTACACCTTC
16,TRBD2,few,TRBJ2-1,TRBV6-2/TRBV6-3,CASRTATSPGMNEQFF,TGTGCCAGCAGGACCGCGACTAGCCCCGGAATGAATGAGCAGTTCTTC
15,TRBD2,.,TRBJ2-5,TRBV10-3,CAIKTSGGAGETQYF,TGTGCCATCAAGACTAGCGGGGGGGCGGGGGAGACCCAGTACTTC
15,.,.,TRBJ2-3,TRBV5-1,CASSPPGGGFDTQYF,TGCGCCAGCAGCCCCCCAGGGGGGGGGTTCGATACGCAGTATTTT
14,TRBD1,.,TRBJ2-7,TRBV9,CASSVVPTGREQYF,TGTGCCAGCAGCGTAGTTCCGACAGGGCGCGAGCAGTACTTC
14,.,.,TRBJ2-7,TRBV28,CASSRDRWIDEQYF,TGTGCCAGCAGTCGCGACAGGTGGATTGACGAGCAGTACTTC
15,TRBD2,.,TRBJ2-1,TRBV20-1,CSALGLAGANNEQFF,TGCAGTGCACTGGGACTAGCGGGGGCAAACAATGAGCAGTTCTTC